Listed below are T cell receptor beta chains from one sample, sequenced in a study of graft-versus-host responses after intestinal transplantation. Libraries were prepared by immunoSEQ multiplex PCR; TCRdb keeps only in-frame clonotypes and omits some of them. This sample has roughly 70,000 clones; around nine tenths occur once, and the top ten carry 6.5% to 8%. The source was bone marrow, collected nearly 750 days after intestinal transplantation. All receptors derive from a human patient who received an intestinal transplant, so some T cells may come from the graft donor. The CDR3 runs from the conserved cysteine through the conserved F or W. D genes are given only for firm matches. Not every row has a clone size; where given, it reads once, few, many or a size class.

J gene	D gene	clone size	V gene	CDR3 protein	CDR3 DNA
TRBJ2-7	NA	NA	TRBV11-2	CASGWTLEYEQYF	TGTGCCAGTGGATGGACCCTAGAGTACGAGCAGTACTTC
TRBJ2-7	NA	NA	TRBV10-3	CAISESAGDGSYEQYF	TGTGCCATCAGTGAGTCCGCCGGGGACGGCTCCTACGAGCAGTACTTC
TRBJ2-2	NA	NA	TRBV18	CASSQSGLPRAGELFF	TGTGCCAGCTCACAGTCGGGACTCCCCCGGGCCGGGGAGCTGTTTTTT
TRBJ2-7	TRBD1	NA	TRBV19	CASSEGQGAFHEQYF	TGTGCCAGTAGTGAGGGACAGGGGGCTTTCCACGAGCAGTACTTC
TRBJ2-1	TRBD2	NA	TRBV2	CASMERGSNEQFF	TGTGCCAGCATGGAGCGGGGCTCCAATGAGCAGTTCTTC
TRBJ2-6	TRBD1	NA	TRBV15	CATSSPGGAGHSGANVLTF	TGTGCCACCAGCTCCCCAGGGGGCGCGGGGCACTCTGGGGCCAACGTCCTGACTTTC
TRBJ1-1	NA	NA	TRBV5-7	CASSLWGGDTEAFF	TGTGCCAGCAGCTTGTGGGGAGGGGACACTGAAGCTTTCTTT
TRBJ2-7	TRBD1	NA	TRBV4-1	CASSQDTPQGDLNEQYF	TGCGCCAGCAGCCAAGATACCCCCCAGGGGGACCTAAACGAGCAGTACTTC
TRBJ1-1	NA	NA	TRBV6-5	CASSASMGGTEAFF	TGTGCCAGCAGCGCGTCAATGGGGGGGACTGAAGCTTTCTTT
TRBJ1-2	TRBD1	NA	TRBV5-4	CASSRVEGQYYGYTF	TGTGCCAGCAGCCGGGTTGAGGGACAGTACTATGGCTACACCTTC
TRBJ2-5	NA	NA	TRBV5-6	CASSLGTTRVETQYF	TGTGCCAGCAGCTTGGGGACAACCCGGGTTGAGACCCAGTACTTC
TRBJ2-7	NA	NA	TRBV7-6	CASSLVAEGPYEQYF	TGTGCCAGCAGCTTAGTAGCGGAGGGCCCCTACGAGCAGTACTTC
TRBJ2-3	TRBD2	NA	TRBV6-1	CATSGGTDTQYF	TGTGCCACTAGCGGGGGGACAGATACGCAGTATTTT
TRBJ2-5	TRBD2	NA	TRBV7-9	CASSSLREGETQYF	TGTGCCAGCAGTTCCTTACGGGAGGGAGAGACCCAGTACTTC
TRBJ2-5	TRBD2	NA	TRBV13	CASSLEVAGDGGETQYF	TGTGCCAGCAGCTTAGAGGTAGCGGGAGATGGGGGAGAGACCCAGTACTTC
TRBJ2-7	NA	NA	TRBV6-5	CASSAGHSPYEQYF	TGTGCCAGCAGTGCGGGACATTCGCCCTATGAGCAGTACTTC
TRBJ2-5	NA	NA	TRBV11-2	CASSYRRAGMETQYF	TGTGCCAGCAGCTATCGGAGGGCCGGTATGGAGACCCAGTACTTC
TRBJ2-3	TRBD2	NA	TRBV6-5	CTSSRSGREGDTQYF	TGTACCAGCAGTCGGAGCGGGAGGGAGGGAGATACGCAGTATTTT
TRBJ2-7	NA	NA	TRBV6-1	CASSLTGPEGEQYF	TGTGCCAGCAGCCTAACAGGTCCCGAAGGCGAGCAGTACTTC
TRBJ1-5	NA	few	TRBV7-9	CASSRKLAGDQGPQHF	TGTGCCAGCAGCCGCAAGCTAGCGGGGGACCAGGGGCCCCAGCATTTT
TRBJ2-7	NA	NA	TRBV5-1	CASSLELTYEQYF	TGCGCCAGCAGCTTGGAGTTAACCTACGAGCAGTACTTC
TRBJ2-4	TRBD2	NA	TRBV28	CASSQLAGGTWDLGPLAKNIQYF	TGTGCCAGCAGTCAACTAGCGGGAGGAACTTGGGACTTGGGTCCGCTAGCCAAAAACATTCAGTACTTC
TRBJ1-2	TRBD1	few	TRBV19	CASSRTGAYGYTF	TGTGCCAGTAGCCGGACAGGGGCCTATGGCTACACCTTC
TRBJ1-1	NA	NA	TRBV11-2	CASSLVAGLRMNTEAFF	TGTGCCAGCAGCTTAGTGGCGGGATTACGGATGAACACTGAAGCTTTCTTT